This TCR beta chain emerged from a study of blood T cell repertoires in COVID-19. Study-level background: Acute and convalescent COVID-19 samples came from the United States, Italy and Spain. Sample material is recorded as cDNA or gDNA derived from T cells, B-cell-depleted T cells, or PBMCs.

The sample holds one count of this clone. Original data processing: For nucleated cells, counts were estimated from reference gene primer amplification. Only in-frame clones appear in the TCRdb table, and some are missing; sequencing was by immunoSEQ multiplex PCR. V, J and clone size reflect that table, while D and trimming were determined from the DNA. This table has about 16,000 clones, about 89% appearing once. With V trimmed by 4 bases and J by 3 bases, 15 bases remained unmatched. CDR1 GTSNPN and CDR2 SVGIG come from the germline V gene (reference sequence). This CDR3 has 16 amino acids. This rearrangement joins TRBV30 to TRBJ2-7, with 7 bases lining up with TRBD2. The source is a man in his sixties with acute or convalescent COVID-19. The sequencing sample was made of peripheral blood. CDR3 loop: CAWTPRLSGELYEQYF. As DNA, the CDR3 is TGTGCCTGGACCCCTCGACTGAGCGGGGAGCTCTACGAGCAGTACTTC. Complete variable domain (other parts from reference TRBV30 and TRBJ2-7): SQTIHQWPATLVQPVGSPLSLECTVEGTSNPNLYWYRQAAGRGLQLLFYSVGIGQISSEVPQNLSASRPQDRQFILSSKKLLLSDSGFYLCAWTPRLSGELYEQYFGPGTRLTVT.